This record concerns one T cell receptor beta chain sequence. Its antigen is currently unknown. Treatment defined: about 20 received Ad26.COV2.S at low or high dose, single or two shots; about 5 received placebo; per-sample allocation not given. Material that was analyzed had been drawn on day 63 after the first vaccine or placebo injection. Boston supplied an adult donor aged 18-55 years. It was Wuhan-strain SARS-CoV-2 spike that the Ad26 vaccine vector expressed. The method was immunoSEQ multiplex PCR; TCRdb's version includes in-frame clones alone and lacks a portion of them. This sample carries around 250,000 clones, approximately 90% of them seen once, and the ten largest clones take just under 3%. These data belong to a study of Ad26.COV2.S vaccination and SARS-CoV-2 variants. Whole-study findings and limits: Researchers reported similar non-spike TCR breadth in vaccine and placebo recipients. Reportedly, spike-specific CD8+ and CD4+ T cell responses achieved substantial breadth once vaccination had taken place.

The sample was peripheral blood, taken in a trial of Ad26.COV2.S vaccine versus placebo. This receptor was obtained from a person aged 18 to 65 who received the Ad26.COV2.S COVID-19 vaccine or a placebo.

CDR3 in amino acids: CASSQDWSGTGGPNEKLFF. CDR3 nucleotide sequence: TGTGCCAGCAGCCAAGACTGGTCCGGGACAGGGGGCCCTAATGAAAAACTGTTTTTT. This sequence joins TRBV3-1 (or the pseudogene TRBV3-2) and TRBJ1-4, with TRBD1 matching 12 bases. This CDR3 has 19 amino acids. The germline V gene encodes CDR1 LGHDT and CDR2 YNNKEL (reference sequence). V trimming: 0 bases; J trimming: 3 bases; junction bases outside the gene matches: 8.